A single T cell receptor (beta chain) is shown here with its context. The CDR3 is 14 amino acids. The V segment lost 4 bases and the J segment 9 bases; nucleotides outside the gene matches: 6. Germline V lookup: CDR1 SGHRS, CDR2 YFSETQ. This sample is part of a study of blood T cell repertoires in COVID-19. Study-wide context: Material from acute and convalescent COVID-19 was sourced from the United States, Italy and Spain.

TCRdb's copy holds only in-frame clones and misses some; the assay was immunoSEQ multiplex PCR. The sample contains around 500,000 clones, roughly 88% of which appear only once. The sequence derives from a human donor in a cohort sampled during active COVID-19. This rearrangement joins TRBV5-1 to TRBJ2-1, with 11 nucleotides matching TRBD2. Sequencing used peripheral blood. The CDR3: CASSGSGRAAEQFF. The CDR3 DNA is TGCGCCAGCAGCGGTAGCGGGAGGGCCGCTGAGCAGTTCTTC.